This T cell receptor beta chain originates from a study of cytomegalovirus exposure and HLA in healthy donors. Overall study findings and caveats: There were a few CMV-associated chains whose specificity for CMV antigens was confirmed in vitro. In the roughly 110 validation repertoires, roughly 94% of cluster scores exceeded 0, per a later analysis. Most TCR sequences showed up rarely, but some public TCRs showed up in many donors.

Assay: immunoSEQ multiplex PCR; the TCRdb copy retains only in-frame clones and omits some. This table holds 30,000 to 40,000 clones, 90% to 95% found once. Germline assignment: CDR1 SNHLY and CDR2 FYNNEI. V was pared by 4 bases and J by 2 bases, with 10 bases of the junction left unmatched. The CDR3 sequence is 17 residues long. Note on this clone: Its antigen is undetermined.

The chain carries TRBV2 and TRBJ2-3; 9 bases match TRBD2. Material for sequencing was PBMCs. This sequence originates from a man aged 18 to 29 in good health and CMV-seronegative. The CDR3 DNA is TGTGCCAGCAGTGTTCTTGGGACTAGCAGAAACACAGATACGCAGTATTTT. This codes for CASSVLGTSRNTDTQYF. Full variable domain (remainder filled in from reference TRBV2 and TRBJ2-3): EPEVTQTPSHQVTQMGQEVILRCVPISNHLYFYWYRQILGQKVEFLVSFYNNEISEKSEIFDDQFSVERPDGSNFTLKIRSTKLEDSAMYFCASSVLGTSRNTDTQYFGPGTRLTVL.